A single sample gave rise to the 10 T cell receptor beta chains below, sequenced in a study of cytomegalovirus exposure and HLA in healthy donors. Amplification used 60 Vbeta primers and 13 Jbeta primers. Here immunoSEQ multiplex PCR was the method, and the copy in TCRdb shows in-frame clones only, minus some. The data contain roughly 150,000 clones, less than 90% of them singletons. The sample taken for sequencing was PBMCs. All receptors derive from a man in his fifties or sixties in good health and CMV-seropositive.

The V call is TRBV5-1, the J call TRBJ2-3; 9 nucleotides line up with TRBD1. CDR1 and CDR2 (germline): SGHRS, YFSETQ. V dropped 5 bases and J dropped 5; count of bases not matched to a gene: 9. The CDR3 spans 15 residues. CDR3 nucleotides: TGCGCCAGCAGTCTGGACAGGGGAGAAATAGATACGCAGTATTTT. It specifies CASSLDRGEIDTQYF.

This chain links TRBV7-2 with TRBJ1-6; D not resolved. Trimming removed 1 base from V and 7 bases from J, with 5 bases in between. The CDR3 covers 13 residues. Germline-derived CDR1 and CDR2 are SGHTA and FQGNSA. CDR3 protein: CASSLGGNSPLHF. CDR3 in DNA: TGTGCCAGCAGCTTAGGAGGCAATTCACCCCTCCACTTT.

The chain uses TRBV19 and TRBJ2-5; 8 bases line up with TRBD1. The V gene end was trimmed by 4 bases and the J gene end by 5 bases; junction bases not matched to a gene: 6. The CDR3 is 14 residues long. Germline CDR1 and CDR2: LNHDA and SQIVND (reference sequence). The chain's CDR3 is CASSTQGARETQYF. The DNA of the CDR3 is TGTGCCAGTAGTACCCAGGGGGCCAGGGAGACCCAGTACTTC.

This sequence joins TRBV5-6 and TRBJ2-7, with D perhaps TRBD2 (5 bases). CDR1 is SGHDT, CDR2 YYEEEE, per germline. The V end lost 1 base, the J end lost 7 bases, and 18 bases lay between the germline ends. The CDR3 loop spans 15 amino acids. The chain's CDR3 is CASSLRAVLRTEQYF. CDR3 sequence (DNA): TGTGCCAGCAGCTTGCGAGCAGTACTAAGGACTGAGCAGTACTTC.

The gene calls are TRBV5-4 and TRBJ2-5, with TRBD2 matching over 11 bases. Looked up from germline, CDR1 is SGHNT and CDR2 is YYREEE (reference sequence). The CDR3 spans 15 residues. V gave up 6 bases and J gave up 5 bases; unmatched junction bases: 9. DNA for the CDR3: TGTGCCAGCACTTCCGGGACTAGCGGTCCGGAGACCCAGTACTTC. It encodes CASTSGTSGPETQYF.

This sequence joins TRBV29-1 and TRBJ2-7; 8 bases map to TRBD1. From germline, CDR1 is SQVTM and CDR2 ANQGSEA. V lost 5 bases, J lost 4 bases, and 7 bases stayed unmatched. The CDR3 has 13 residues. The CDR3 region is CSVRGTGRYEQYF. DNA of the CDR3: TGCAGCGTTAGGGGGACAGGCCGGTACGAGCAGTACTTC.

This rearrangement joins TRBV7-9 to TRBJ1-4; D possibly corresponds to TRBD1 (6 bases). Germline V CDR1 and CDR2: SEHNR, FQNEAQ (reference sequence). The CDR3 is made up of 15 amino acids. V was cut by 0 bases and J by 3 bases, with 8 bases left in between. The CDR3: CASSLAGHPNEKLFF. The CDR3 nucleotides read TGTGCCAGCAGCTTAGCGGGACACCCTAATGAAAAACTGTTTTTT.

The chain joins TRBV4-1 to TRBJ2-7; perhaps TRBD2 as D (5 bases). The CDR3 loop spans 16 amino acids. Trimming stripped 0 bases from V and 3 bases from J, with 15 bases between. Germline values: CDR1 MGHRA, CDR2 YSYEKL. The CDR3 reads CASSQEAGAAYYEQYF. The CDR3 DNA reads TGCGCCAGCAGCCAAGAGGCGGGCGCCGCCTACTACGAGCAGTACTTC.

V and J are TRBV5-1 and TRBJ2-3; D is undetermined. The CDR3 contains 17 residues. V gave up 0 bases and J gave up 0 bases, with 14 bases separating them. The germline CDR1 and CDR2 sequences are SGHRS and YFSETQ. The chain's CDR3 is CASSLGDTAASTDTQYF. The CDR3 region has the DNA TGCGCCAGCAGCTTGGGCGATACAGCTGCTAGCACAGATACGCAGTATTTT. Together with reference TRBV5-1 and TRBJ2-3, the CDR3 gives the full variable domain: KAGVTQTPRYLIKTRGQQVTLSCSPISGHRSVSWYQQTPGQGLQFLFEYFSETQRNKGNFPGRFSGRQFSNSRSEMNVSTLELGDSALYLCASSLGDTAASTDTQYFGPGTRLTVL.

CDR3 amino acids: CASSLGAGELFF. DNA for the CDR3: TGCGCCAGCAGCTTGGGAGCCGGGGAGCTGTTTTTT. The V and J genes are TRBV5-1 and TRBJ2-2, with D unresolved. The CDR3 extends over 12 amino acids. The germline gives CDR1 SGHRS, CDR2 YFSETQ. Deletions cut 0 bases from V and 6 bases from J, with 3 bases between.